What follows is one T cell receptor (beta chain) and its context. The antigen it recognizes is unknown. No qualities accompany the bases; no much larger clone lies one base away. Sequencing relied on an Illumina NovaSeq 6000. TCRalpha and TCRbeta cDNA libraries were built by 5'RACE with constant-segment primers, adding sample barcodes and unique molecular identifiers. RNA was extracted from every sample with Trizol reagent. Libraries were amplified in two PCR steps, with a second sample barcode and Illumina TruSeq adapters added in the second step. The libraries were sequenced on an Illumina NovaSeq using 2 x 150 bp paired-end reads. Per the authors' processing: The reads were demultiplexed and collapsed into UMI-guided consensus sequences using migec v1.2.7. Using mixcr v2.1.11, the UMI consensuses were aligned to TRA and TRB V and J templates and assembled into clonotypes. A clonotype was counted as expanded or contracted only when both edgeR and NoisET called the clonotype significant, with the noise models trained on biological replicates. For edgeR calls, the thresholds were a false discovery rate-adjusted p below 0.01 and a log2 fold-change of 1. As an exploratory analysis of dynamics, PCA with hierarchical clustering was applied to max-normalized trajectories of the 1000 most abundant clonotypes. Separately sequenced CD4+ and CD8+ repertoires were used to assign a CD4 or CD8 phenotype to each responding clone. TCRdb reworked the public reads: Q25 trimming with fastp, MiXCR clone assembly, productive beta chains retained. All rows with the same CDR3 protein become a single entry with the most common DNA and genes. In this record, the V and J calls reflect TCRdb's handling and not the investigators' own analysis. Recorded for this sample are over 400,000 distinct CDR3 sequences; under 25% of them occurred a single time. Approximately 14% of the sample belongs to the ten largest clones.

The data are from a study of T-cell memory formation after mild COVID-19 listed by TCRdb under 2021. General notes on the study: Most TCR sequence clusters were specific to one of the two donors. The cohort was made up of two young adult volunteers, one female and one male, who were previously healthy. T-cell clones expanding and contracting after mild COVID-19 in two donors were tracked by longitudinal TCRalpha and TCRbeta repertoire sequencing.

The full study reports these points: SARS-CoV-2 specificity was not confirmed for the second-wave clones peaking on day 37. Only two mild cases were covered in the study, and larger cohorts including severe cases with pre-infection samples were considered necessary. From day 15 to 85, contracting clones showed balanced CD4/CD8 phenotypes, whereas a second wave of clones that expanded from day 15 to 37 leaned towards CD4+. Some responding clones were detected in pre-infection memory, which suggested that pre-existing cross-reactive memory T cells had joined the SARS-CoV-2 response. Contracting CD4+ clones turned up mainly in the CM and EM memory subsets, whereas EMRA was where CD8+ clones were enriched.

The CDR3 contains 15 residues, cysteine and phenylalanine counted. Of all the DNA, just the CDR3 is kept, 45 bases in frame from base 1. After removal of 4 bases from V and 7 bases from J, the junction retains 6 bases not matched to a gene. Via the germline V gene, CDR1 is SGHRS and CDR2 YFSETQ. PBMCs were isolated by Ficoll-Paque density gradient centrifugation. Input material: PBMCs or a T cell subset sorted from them (not recorded which). Rearrangement joined TRBV5-1 to TRBJ1-6, with 9 middle bases fitting TRBD1. The source is an adult woman who had mild COVID-19 (a few samples of this study predate the infection). The sample titles of this study are shuffled in the database, so cell type and time point are left out; the donor was told from shared clones. The DNA sequence reads TGCGCCAGCAGCCCCCGGACAGGGGAGAATTCACCCCTCCACTTT. It codes for CASSPRTGENSPLHF.